This entry features one TCR beta chain sequence. The data derive from a study of shared clonotypes between healthy human individuals. CD4+ cell separation produced CD45RA+ naive and CD45RA-negative memory subsets. Germline lookup yields CDR1 MDHEN and CDR2 SYDVKM. The CDR3 sequence is 14 residues long. Trimming shortened V by 3 bases and J by 9 bases, and 14 bases separated the two germline ends. Assay: immunoSEQ multiplex PCR; the TCRdb copy retains only in-frame clones and omits some. Of 600,000 to 700,000 clones in the sample, around four fifths were seen once. The material sequenced was memory CD4+ T cells sorted from blood. As to subset: CD45RA-negative fraction. The receptor was isolated from a woman aged 25 to 39 in good health. The V and J genes are TRBV28 and TRBJ1-4, with a weak D call TRBD1 (6 bases). CDR3 protein: CASSFLSTGKKLFF. As DNA, the CDR3 is TGTGCCAGCAGTTTTCTTTCAACAGGGAAAAAACTGTTTTTT.